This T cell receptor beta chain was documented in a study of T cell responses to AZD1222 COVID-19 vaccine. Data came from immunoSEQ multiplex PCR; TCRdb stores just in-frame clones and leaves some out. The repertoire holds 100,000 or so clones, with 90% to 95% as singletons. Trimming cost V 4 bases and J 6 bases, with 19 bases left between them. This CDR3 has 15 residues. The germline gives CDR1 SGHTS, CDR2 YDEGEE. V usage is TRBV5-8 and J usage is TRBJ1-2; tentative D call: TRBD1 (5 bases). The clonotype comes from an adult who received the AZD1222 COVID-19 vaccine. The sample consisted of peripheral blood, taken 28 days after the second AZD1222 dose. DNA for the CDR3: TGTGCCAGCAGCCCTTCTCAGGGAGTTCCCCATGGCTACACCTTC. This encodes CASSPSQGVPHGYTF.